Listed below are T cell receptor beta chains from one sample, sequenced in a study of vaccination effects on CD4 cells after COVID-19. For these TCRs, the target antigens are not known. Only in-frame clones appear in the TCRdb table, and some are missing; sequencing was by immunoSEQ multiplex PCR. The sample lists 74,000 or so clones; under 90% were seen once. This specimen was CD4+ T cells from PBMCs cultured with SARS-CoV-2 spike peptides, taken before COVID-19 vaccination. These receptors were taken from a human donor who received a COVID-19 vaccine. The CDR3 runs from the conserved cysteine through the conserved F or W. The D gene is left open where the match is weak. Clone sizes are given selectively: once, few, many, or a class where the clone is expanded.

clone size	V gene	D gene	J gene	CDR3 protein	CDR3 DNA
.	TRBV29-1	.	TRBJ2-1	CSVGGYYNEQFF	TGCAGCGTTGGCGGGTACTACAATGAGCAGTTCTTC
once	TRBV30	.	TRBJ2-3	CAWEGRSTDTQYF	TGTGCCTGGGAGGGACGGAGCACAGATACGCAGTATTTT
once	TRBV29-1	.	TRBJ2-4	CSAHSQGLGNIQYF	TGCAGCGCCCACTCACAGGGCTTGGGAAACATTCAGTACTTC
once	TRBV7-9	.	TRBJ1-2	CASSLTGSWGYTF	TGTGCCAGCAGCTTAACGGGTTCATGGGGCTACACCTTC
.	TRBV6-6	.	TRBJ1-5	CASRFYGEGVGQPQHF	TGTGCCAGCCGATTCTACGGAGAGGGAGTCGGTCAGCCCCAGCATTTT
.	TRBV2	TRBD2	TRBJ2-3	CASSPRLAGGRTDTQYF	TGTGCCAGCAGCCCTAGACTAGCGGGGGGACGCACAGATACGCAGTATTTT
.	TRBV5-8	TRBD1	TRBJ2-3	CASPTGTGAKVTDTQYF	TGTGCCAGCCCCACCGGGACAGGGGCCAAAGTCACAGATACGCAGTATTTT
.	TRBV15	TRBD2	TRBJ2-5	CATSIINPGLAGGPRETQYF	TGTGCCACCAGCATCATCAACCCAGGACTAGCGGGGGGGCCTCGTGAGACCCAGTACTTC
.	TRBV20-1	.	TRBJ1-2	CSASRQAVYTF	TGCAGTGCTAGCCGACAGGCTGTCTACACCTTC
.	TRBV14	TRBD2	TRBJ2-3	CASSRAGAWADTQYF	TGTGCCAGCAGCCGAGCGGGGGCCTGGGCAGATACGCAGTATTTT
.	TRBV28	TRBD1	TRBJ2-2	CASSWTGNTGELFF	TGTGCCAGCAGTTGGACAGGGAACACCGGGGAGCTGTTTTTT
.	TRBV24-1	TRBD1	TRBJ2-2	CATSDRDRVRTGELFF	TGTGCCACCAGTGATCGAGACAGGGTCCGCACCGGGGAGCTGTTTTTT
.	TRBV7-2	TRBD2	TRBJ2-3	CASSGRAGGYTDTQYF	TGTGCCAGCAGCGGCAGGGCGGGGGGTTACACAGATACGCAGTATTTT
.	TRBV7-9	.	TRBJ2-3	CASSYQLTDTQYF	TGTGCCAGCAGCTACCAATTGACAGATACGCAGTATTTT
.	TRBV2	.	TRBJ1-4	CASNGAMGEKLFF	TGTGCCAGCAACGGGGCCATGGGTGAAAAACTGTTTTTT
once	TRBV19	.	TRBJ1-5	CASSFQGGGNQPQHF	TGTGCCAGTAGTTTCCAGGGTGGAGGCAATCAGCCCCAGCATTTT
.	TRBV5-8	TRBD1	TRBJ1-2	CASSLDRQGRGYGYTF	TGTGCCAGCAGCTTGGATCGACAGGGCAGGGGCTATGGCTACACCTTC
.	TRBV29-1	TRBD1	TRBJ1-3	CSMGDRGFSGNTIYF	TGCAGCATGGGGGACAGGGGGTTCTCTGGAAACACCATATATTTT
.	TRBV19	.	TRBJ2-3	CASSIDGGHGDTQYF	TGTGCCAGTAGTATAGACGGGGGACACGGAGATACGCAGTATTTT
.	TRBV5-4	.	TRBJ1-2	CASSRTDSYGYTF	TGTGCCAGCAGCAGGACGGATTCCTATGGCTACACCTTC
.	TRBV29-1	.	TRBJ1-1	CSGGQSEAFF	TGCAGCGGTGGACAGTCGGAAGCTTTCTTT
once	TRBV6-1	TRBD2	TRBJ2-4	CASSEAKLAGTKNIQYF	TGTGCCAGCAGTGAAGCGAAGCTAGCGGGGACCAAAAACATTCAGTACTTC
.	TRBV28	.	TRBJ2-5	CASSFLGGRKTQYF	TGTGCCAGCAGTTTTCTCGGGGGGCGAAAGACCCAGTACTTC
few	TRBV28	TRBD1	TRBJ1-5	CASSFASRGSNQPQHF	TGTGCCAGCAGTTTCGCGAGCAGGGGGAGCAATCAGCCCCAGCATTTT